Shown below are 9 T cell receptor beta chains from a single sample sequenced in a study of siplizumab effects on memory and regulatory T cells. TCRdb's copy holds only in-frame clones and misses some; the assay was immunoSEQ multiplex PCR. The sample records 70,000 to 100,000 clones, more than 95% being singletons. Sequencing used naive CD4+ T cells sorted from blood. These receptors were obtained from a human donor in good health.

The gene calls are TRBV19 and TRBJ2-7; perhaps TRBD1 as D (5 bases). V was pared by 6 bases and J by 2 bases, with 14 bases between. CDR3 length equals 14 residues. Germline V gene data show CDR1 as LNHDA and CDR2 as SQIVND (reference sequence). This chain's CDR3 is CASRSSGPTYEQYF. Here the CDR3 DNA reads TGTGCCAGTAGGTCCTCAGGGCCGACCTACGAGCAGTACTTC.

The chain employs TRBV11-1 and TRBJ2-1; 8 bases fit TRBD1. Germline assignment: CDR1 SGHAT and CDR2 FQDESV (reference sequence). This CDR3 region has 17 residues. J was trimmed by 5 bases and V by 5 bases; bases with no gene match: 14. CDR3 DNA sequence: TGTGCCAGCAGCCTGAGACGTCCAGGGGGCTCTGACAATGAGCAGTTCTTC. Amino acids: CASSLRRPGGSDNEQFF.

In this sample, this clone turned up once. The V and J genes are TRBV2 and TRBJ1-3; no clear D. V was cut by 7 bases and J by 1 base, with 5 bases left in between. CDR3 size: 12 residues. Per germline, CDR1 SNHLY and CDR2 FYNNEI. The DNA of the CDR3 is TGTGCCAGCATAACTTCTGGAAACACCATATATTTT. This codes for CASITSGNTIYF. Variable domain in full (rest from reference TRBV2 and TRBJ1-3): EPEVTQTPSHQVTQMGQEVILRCVPISNHLYFYWYRQILGQKVEFLVSFYNNEISEKSEIFDDQFSVERPDGSNFTLKIRSTKLEDSAMYFCASITSGNTIYFGEGSWLTVV.

The rearrangement joins TRBV6-1 to TRBJ2-2; D gene uncertain. The CDR3 spans 16 residues. Germline V lookup: CDR1 MNHNS, CDR2 SASEGT. V lost 3 bases to trimming and J lost 0 bases, with 11 bases between them. As DNA, the CDR3 is TGTGCCAGCAGTGAGAGGAGCCCGACGAACACCGGGGAGCTGTTTTTT. It specifies CASSERSPTNTGELFF.

This sequence joins TRBV4-1 and TRBJ1-1; D possibly corresponds to TRBD1 (5 bases). Between the trimmed V and J ends, which lost 0 bases and 0 bases, there was a span of 14 bases. Germline CDR1 MGHRA, CDR2 YSYEKL. The CDR3 is 17 amino acids. This CDR3 reads CASSQDRTGPMNTEAFF. The CDR3 DNA reads as TGCGCCAGCAGCCAAGATAGAACAGGCCCCATGAACACTGAAGCTTTCTTT.

V usage is TRBV9 and J usage is TRBJ1-1; D is possibly TRBD1 (6 bases). This CDR3 region has 13 residues. V lost 3 bases and J lost 4, with 10 bases in between. Germline V gene sequence: CDR1 SGDLS, CDR2 YYNGEE. The CDR3 is CASSAQGATEAFF. The CDR3 DNA is TGTGCCAGCAGCGCACAGGGTGCCACTGAAGCTTTCTTT. The variable domain in full, with the rest retrieved from reference TRBV9 and TRBJ1-1, is DSGVTQTPKHLITATGQRVTLRCSPRSGDLSVYWYQQSLDQGLQFLIQYYNGEERAKGNILERFSAQQFPDLHSELNLSSLELGDSALYFCASSAQGATEAFFGQGTRLTVV.

This CDR3 reads CASSPTYEQYF. The DNA of the CDR3 is TGTGCCAGCAGCCCTACCTACGAGCAGTACTTC. The chain employs TRBV6-1 and TRBJ2-7; no definite D call. The CDR3 loop spans 11 amino acids. Germline V gene data show CDR1 as MNHNS and CDR2 as SASEGT. V shed 6 bases and J shed 2 bases, with 5 bases lying between them.

This chain joins TRBV6-5 and TRBJ1-2; 7 nucleotides agree with TRBD1. V gave up 6 bases and J gave up 2 bases; unmatched junction bases: 3. CDR3 length: 13 amino acids. Germline CDR1 is MNHEY and CDR2 is SVGAGI. This chain's CDR3 is CASSLQGNYGYTF. DNA for the CDR3: TGTGCCAGCAGCCTACAGGGGAACTATGGCTACACCTTC.

The J gene is TRBJ1-2, the V gene TRBV28, with a weak D call TRBD1 (5 bases). The CDR3 length is 13 residues. Germline loops: CDR1 MDHEN, CDR2 SYDVKM. The V and J ends lost 1 base and 6 bases respectively, with 9 bases between them. CDR3 nucleotides: TGTGCCAGCAGTTTATCACAGGAGAATGGCTACACCTTC. This sequence encodes CASSLSQENGYTF.